A single sample is the source of the 19 T cell receptor beta chains below, sequenced in a study of molecular identifiers for immune sequencing clone quantification (dated by TCRdb to 2016 to 2019). The library was prepared using PCR. TCRdb records NextSeq 500 as the sequencer. The public reads were reprocessed in TCRdb via fastp at Q25 and MiXCR, keeping in-frame beta chains. Every distinct CDR3 protein forms one entry, paired with its most common genes and DNA. Across this sample there are hundreds of thousands of distinct CDR3 sequences, with around 25% seen only once. The leading ten clones occupy roughly 0.83% of the sample. The sequencing sample was made of naive CD8+ T cells from blood, with Jurkat cell RNA spiked in. The cell subset or site label for this specimen denotes: FACS-sorted CD8+CD4-CCR7+CD45RA+ naive T cells. These receptors all come from a human donor in good health. Some libraries in this study had Jurkat cell RNA spiked in.

Concerning this clonotype itself: One base away lies a much larger clone, so this may be a sequencing read error. The rearrangement links TRBV27 to TRBJ1-2; D gene unclear. Between the trimmed V and J ends, which lost 2 bases and 8 bases, there was a span of 18 bases. Looked up from germline, CDR1 is MNHEY and CDR2 is SMNVEV (reference sequence). The CDR3 consists of 15 residues. The CDR3 region has the DNA TGTGCCAGCAGTTTAGAAGGTCGGCACGCTGGCGGCTACACCTTC. Protein sequence: CASSLEGRHAGGYTF.

This clonotype was counted ten times or more. The chain carries TRBV7-9 and TRBJ2-7; weak D call: TRBD2 (6 bases). The CDR3 totals 14 residues. Trimming removed 5 bases at V and 3 bases at J, with 14 bases between. From germline, CDR1 is SEHNR and CDR2 FQNEAQ (reference sequence). The CDR3 sequence: CASSLRDQGYEQYF. DNA for the CDR3: TGTGCCAGCAGCCTGCGGGACCAGGGCTACGAGCAGTACTTC.

Ten or more counts support this clonotype. This chain uses TRBV28 with TRBJ1-6; D might be TRBD1 (6 bases). Trimming left V 2 bases short and J 10 bases short, with 12 bases between. In germline, CDR1 is MDHEN, CDR2 SYDVKM. This CDR3 has 14 amino acids. CDR3 region: CASSLTRGDSPLHF. Written as DNA, the CDR3 is TGTGCCAGCAGTTTAACCAGGGGAGACTCACCCCTCCACTTT.

Details on this clonotype: A much larger clone differs from this one at a single base, so this may be a read error. This sequence joins TRBV5-3 and TRBJ2-7; a possible D gene is TRBD2 (6 bases). TRBV5-3 is given ORF status, its function remaining uncertain. The CDR3 consists of 16 residues. CDR3 sequence: CASSLDAGPGVYEQCF. As DNA, the CDR3 is TGTGCCAGCAGCTTGGATGCGGGCCCGGGGGTCTACGAGCAGTGCTTC.

This chain joins TRBV20-1 and TRBJ2-7; unclear D gene. Germline-derived CDR1 and CDR2 are DFQATT and SNEGSKA (reference sequence). Between the trimmed V and J ends, which lost 3 bases and 1 base, there was a span of 10 bases. CDR3 length: 13 amino acids. CDR3 sequence reads: CSARIGSSYEQYF. CDR3 bases: TGCAGTGCTAGGATAGGGTCTTCCTACGAGCAGTACTTC.

This clonotype occurred a few times. The CDR3 region has the DNA TGTGCCGGGACAGGGTCCACTGAAGCTTTCTTT. This encodes CAGTGSTEAFF. V is TRBV7-9 and J is TRBJ1-1, with 9 bases aligning to TRBD1. Per germline, CDR1 SEHNR and CDR2 FQNEAQ (reference sequence). V lost 11 bases, J lost 4 bases, and 2 bases stayed unmatched. This CDR3 has 11 amino acids.

This clonotype was seen repeatedly, ten times or more. The genes are TRBV20-1 and TRBJ2-7; possible D gene TRBD2, 6 bases. Germline V gives CDR1 DFQATT, CDR2 SNEGSKA (reference sequence). V shed 3 bases and J shed 0 bases, with 12 bases lying between them. The CDR3 extends over 14 amino acids. The CDR3 bases are TGCAGTGCTAGTAACCGGGGGAGCTCCTACGAGCAGTACTTC. Translating gives CSASNRGSSYEQYF.

The chain carries TRBV7-9 and TRBJ1-1; no firm D call. The CDR3 extends over 13 amino acids. Per the germline V gene, CDR1 is SEHNR and CDR2 is FQNEAQ (reference sequence). Trimming took 5 bases from V and 5 from J, leaving 12 bases between them. CDR3 nucleotide sequence: TGTGCCAGCAGCCCCCCGGGTAGAACTGAAGCTTTCTTT. Its protein is CASSPPGRTEAFF.

The V gene is TRBV12-3 or TRBV12-4, the J gene TRBJ2-2, with no clear D. V dropped 3 bases and J dropped 5 bases, with 13 bases sitting between them. This CDR3 has 15 residues. CDR3 sequence (DNA): TGTGCCAGCAGTTTGTTTGGTTCCGGGACCGGGGAGCTGTTTTTT. Translating gives CASSLFGSGTGELFF.

In its sample, this clonotype was seen a few times. The rearrangement joins TRBV9 to TRBJ2-5; D is possibly TRBD1 or TRBD2 (5 bases each). This CDR3 has 14 residues. Looked up from germline, CDR1 is SGDLS and CDR2 is YYNGEE. V gave up 4 bases and J gave up 3 bases, with 13 bases separating them. Here the CDR3 reads CASSPWDGKETQYF. The CDR3 coding sequence is TGTGCCAGCAGCCCCTGGGACGGGAAAGAGACCCAGTACTTC. The full variable domain, rest sourced from reference TRBV9 and TRBJ2-5, is DSGVTQTPKHLITATGQRVTLRCSPRSGDLSVYWYQQSLDQGLQFLIQYYNGEERAKGNILERFSAQQFPDLHSELNLSSLELGDSALYFCASSPWDGKETQYFGPGTRLLVL.

With respect to this clonotype: This could be a read error, since a much larger clone is one nucleotide away. The chain joins TRBV6-2 or TRBV6-3 to TRBJ1-2; D call uncertain. Germline values: CDR1 MNHEY, CDR2 SVGEGT. Trimming shortened V by 10 bases and J by 4 bases, and 10 bases separated the two germline ends. This CDR3 is built from 11 residues. The CDR3 DNA is TGTGCCATCGAGGACCGCTATGGCTACACCTTC. Translation: CAIEDRYGYTF.

This clonotype was recorded many times. The rearrangement uses TRBV24-1 and TRBJ2-3; D is ambiguous. V shed 3 bases and J shed 4 bases, with 4 bases lying between them. The CDR3 spans 12 residues. The germline gives CDR1 KGHDR, CDR2 SFDVKD. CDR3 amino acids: CATSDGSDTQYF. The CDR3 DNA reads as TGTGCCACCAGTGATGGATCAGATACGCAGTATTTT.

On this clonotype: Since a much larger clone is just one base distant, this may be a read error. The V gene is TRBV14, the J gene TRBJ1-2; D call uncertain. The V gene's germline CDR1 is SGHDN and CDR2 FVKESK. The CDR3 length is 16 residues. Trimming cost V 3 bases and J 1 base, with 15 bases left between them. CDR3 region: CASSQHTGRYNYGYTF. The CDR3 nucleotides read TGTGCCAGCAGCCAGCATACCGGACGATATAACTATGGCTACACCTTC. The whole variable domain, filled in from reference TRBV14 and TRBJ1-2, reads EAGVTQFPSHSVIEKGQTVTLRCDPISGHDNLYWYRRVMGKEIKFLLHFVKESKQDESGMPNNRFLAERTGGTYSTLKVQPAELEDSGVYFCASSQHTGRYNYGYTFGSGTRLTVV.

This clonotype was found many times. The CDR3 coding sequence is TGCAGTGCCAACACCGACACCCCGTACCAAGAGACCCAGTACTTC. Its protein is CSANTDTPYQETQYF. The chain couples TRBV20-1 to TRBJ2-5; D call uncertain. The CDR3 consists of 15 residues. Germline V gene data show CDR1 as DFQATT and CDR2 as SNEGSKA (reference sequence). Trimming cost V 6 bases and J 0 bases, with 17 bases left between them.

The table lists this clonotype with many counts. The J gene is TRBJ2-2, the V gene TRBV7-6; D unresolved. The CDR3 is 17 amino acids. Per the germline V gene, CDR1 is SGHVS and CDR2 is FNYEAQ. Trimming took off 5 bases at V and 2 bases at J, with 18 bases between the two ends. Here the CDR3 reads CASSQLRSRSNTGELFF. DNA for the CDR3: TGTGCCAGCAGCCAACTCCGGTCCCGATCTAACACCGGGGAGCTGTTTTTT. Combining the CDR3 with reference TRBV7-6 and TRBJ2-2 gives the whole variable domain GAGVSQSPRYKVTKRGQDVALRCDPISGHVSLYWYRQALGQGPEFLTYFNYEAQQDKSGLPNDRFSAERPEGSISTLTIQRTEQRDSAMYRCASSQLRSRSNTGELFFGEGSRLTVL.

The chain links TRBV24-1 to TRBJ2-3; no definite D call. Germline assignment: CDR1 KGHDR and CDR2 SFDVKD. Trimming cost V 4 bases and J 4 bases, with 23 bases left between them. CDR3 length: 18 residues. The CDR3: CATSDTSVLEKEPDTQYF. CDR3 DNA: TGTGCCACCAGTGACACAAGTGTGCTTGAAAAGGAACCAGATACGCAGTATTTT.

The chain combines TRBV12-5 with TRBJ2-1; perhaps TRBD1 as D (5 bases). The CDR3 is 16 residues long. The germline V gene has CDR1 LGHNT and CDR2 FRNRAP. V lost 2 bases to trimming and J lost 0 bases, with 11 bases between them. In DNA, the CDR3 is TGTGCTAGTGGTTTGCCCGACAGCAGCTCCTACAATGAGCAGTTCTTC. Translated: CASGLPDSSSYNEQFF. Based on the CDR3 plus reference TRBV12-5 and TRBJ2-1, the full variable domain is DARVTQTPRHKVTEMGQEVTMRCQPILGHNTVFWYRQTMMQGLELLAYFRNRAPLDDSGMPKDRFSAEMPDATLATLKIQPSEPRDSAVYFCASGLPDSSSYNEQFFGPGTRLTVL.

The chain uses TRBV5-4 and TRBJ1-1; the D is unclear. The CDR3 contains 14 residues. V gave up 3 bases and J gave up 7 bases, with 16 bases separating them. Germline CDR1 reads SGHNT; CDR2 reads YYREEE (reference sequence). DNA of the CDR3: TGTGCCAGCAGCTGGGCGACTGAACATGATGAAGCTTTCTTT. Its translation is CASSWATEHDEAFF. Supplemented by reference TRBV5-4 and TRBJ1-1, the full variable domain reads ETGVTQSPTHLIKTRGQQVTLRCSSQSGHNTVSWYQQALGQGPQFIFQYYREEENGRGNFPPRFSGLQFPNYSSELNVNALELDDSALYLCASSWATEHDEAFFGQGTRLTVV.

A few counts support this clonotype. It is likely a read error, because the conserved phenylalanine at the end of the CDR3 is missing. V is TRBV20-1 and J is TRBJ2-7; the D gene is possibly TRBD1 (6 bases). This CDR3 comprises 12 residues. V gave up 5 bases and J gave up 2 bases, with 10 bases separating them. The germline V gene encodes CDR1 DFQATT and CDR2 SNEGSKA (reference sequence). The CDR3 loop is CSAQDSTYEQYL. CDR3 coding DNA: TGCAGTGCTCAGGACAGCACCTACGAGCAGTACCTC.